This record looks at one T cell receptor (beta chain) sequence and its context. This clonotype came up many times. Its antigen has not been determined. Nothing much larger sits one base from this clone, and base qualities are not available. TCRdb names Illumina HiSeq 2500 as the instrument used. Quantitative 5'-RACE with molecular barcodes was used to prepare TCR beta libraries. Concerning the study's data processing: Disease-linked TCR variants were identified with a new computational method built on a probabilistic model of VDJ rearrangement. TCRdb itself trimmed the public reads at Q25 with fastp, ran MiXCR and retained productive beta chains. Each CDR3 protein appears once, grouped with its most common genes and DNA. The V and J calls come from TCRdb's annotation, not from the publication. This sample is represented by about 240,000 distinct CDR3 sequences; over 8.5% of them were singletons. The ten largest clones add up to around 7% of the sample.

The sample originates from a study of CD8 T cells in ankylosing spondylitis (dated by TCRdb to between 2016 and 2019). Broadly, across the study: The study set out to find disease-linked TCR variants by profiling T cell receptor beta repertoires in ankylosing spondylitis patients and healthy donors. The full study cohort comprised some 27 ankylosing spondylitis patients and roughly 110 healthy donors. Peripheral blood samples were taken, and synovial fluid was additionally collected from ankylosing spondylitis patients. Findings and caveats that apply to the study as a whole: A TCR beta motif made up of eight or nine highly homologous amino acid variants appeared to be characteristic of blood from ankylosing spondylitis patients. Significant enrichment of the disease-linked clones was reported in matched synovial fluid samples from ankylosing spondylitis patients. The disease-linked clones showed a CD8+ phenotype and occurred at relatively low frequencies in peripheral blood. Some motif variants were previously reported in synovial fluid and blood of reactive arthritis patients, suggesting common disease-initiation mechanisms.

Trimming accounts for 3 bases at V and 5 bases at J, while the number of junction bases matched to no gene is 8. The CDR3 spans 15 residues, from the cysteine through the phenylalanine. Kept here is only the CDR3 DNA, which spans 45 bases and is read in frame from base 1. The germline V gene (reference sequence) specifies SGHNT as CDR1 and YYREEE as CDR2. Sequenced sample: blood, either unsorted or a sorted T cell fraction (not recorded which). The chain couples TRBV5-4 to TRBJ2-3, with 8 bases matching TRBD2. The receptor was isolated from a male donor with ankylosing spondylitis or in good health (not recorded which). The DNA reads TGTGCCAGCAGCTCCGAGCGGGGGAAAGGAGATACGCAGTATTTT. Its product reads: CASSSERGKGDTQYF.